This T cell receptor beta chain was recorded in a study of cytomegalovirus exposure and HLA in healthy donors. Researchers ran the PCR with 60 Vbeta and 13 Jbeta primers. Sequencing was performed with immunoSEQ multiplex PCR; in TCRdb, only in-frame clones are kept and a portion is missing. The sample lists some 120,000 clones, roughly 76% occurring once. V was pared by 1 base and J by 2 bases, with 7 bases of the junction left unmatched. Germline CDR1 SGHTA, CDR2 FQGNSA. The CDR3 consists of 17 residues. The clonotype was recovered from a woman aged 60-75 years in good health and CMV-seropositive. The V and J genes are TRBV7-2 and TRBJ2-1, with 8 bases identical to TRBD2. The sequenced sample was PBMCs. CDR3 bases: TGTGCCAGCAGCTTAGGCCGCGGGGGGAGCACCTACAATGAGCAGTTCTTC. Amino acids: CASSLGRGGSTYNEQFF.